This T cell receptor beta chain was obtained from a study of CD8 T cells in ankylosing spondylitis. Whole-study findings and limits: The study identified a TCR beta motif of several highly homologous variants that appeared characteristic of ankylosing spondylitis blood. From matched ankylosing spondylitis synovial fluid, disease-linked clones were reportedly recovered at significantly enriched levels. CD8+ by phenotype, disease-linked clones were relatively rare in peripheral blood.

The table lists this clonotype with a count of one. Its antigen is unidentified. The V end was cut by 6 bases, the J end by 9 bases, with 11 bases between. This CDR3 comprises 12 residues. The V gene's germline CDR1 is KGHDR and CDR2 SFDVKD. Preparation of TCR beta libraries was done by quantitative 5'-RACE with molecular barcodes. TCRdb analysed the 5' RACE reads with MiXCR anew, one entry per CDR3 protein. Of approximately 220,000 distinct CDR3 sequences listed, about a quarter are singletons. The gene calls are TRBV24-1 and TRBJ2-1, with a tentative D call TRBD1 (6 bases). The material sequenced was blood, either unsorted or a sorted T cell fraction (not recorded which). This TCR derives from a male donor with ankylosing spondylitis or in good health (not recorded which). This chain's CDR3 is CATSSTGLEQFF. CDR3 sequence (DNA): TGTGCCACCAGTTCGACAGGCCTTGAGCAGTTCTTC.